The source of this TCR beta chain is a study of T cell responses to AZD1222 COVID-19 vaccine. Clones were sequenced by immunoSEQ multiplex PCR, and TCRdb holds only the in-frame ones, with some missing. The table shows about 150,000 clones, with approximately 86% occurring only once. The trim removed 4 bases at V and 5 bases at J, leaving 6 bases unmatched. In germline, CDR1 is SQVTM, CDR2 ANQGSEA. This CDR3 comprises 14 residues. The TCR originated in an adult who received the MenACWY meningococcal vaccine as a control. The genes are TRBV29-1 and TRBJ2-5; 11 bases fit TRBD1. The sample consisted of peripheral blood, taken 28 days after the second dose of the MenACWY control vaccine. Here the CDR3 DNA reads TGCAGCGTTGGGGACAGGGGGGAATTCGAGACCCAGTACTTC. Amino acid sequence: CSVGDRGEFETQYF.